These 13 T cell receptor beta chains originate from one sample sequenced in a study of control samples from healthy donors and cancer patients. Sequenced by immunoSEQ multiplex PCR; TCRdb stores in-frame clones only, minus some. Its table lists under 200,000 clones. The sample consisted of blood. The source is a woman aged 25-40 years in good health.

The chain links TRBV5-1 to TRBJ2-3, with no clear D. Germline V gene data show CDR1 as SGHRS and CDR2 as YFSETQ. V was trimmed by 0 bases and J by 1 base, leaving 18 bases between them. CDR3 length: 18 residues. The CDR3 spells CASSLVILRATGTDTQYF. Written as DNA, the CDR3 is TGCGCCAGCAGCTTGGTAATACTACGAGCAACGGGCACAGATACGCAGTATTTT.

This chain uses TRBV2 with TRBJ1-5, with D unclear. V was cut by 1 base and J by 10 bases, with 5 bases left in between. Germline CDR1 is SNHLY and CDR2 is FYNNEI. CDR3 length equals 11 residues. The CDR3 protein is CASSEGNPQHF. The CDR3, as DNA: TGTGCCAGCAGTGAAGGGAACCCCCAGCATTTT.

The CDR3 coding sequence is TGTGCCAGCAGGTTTAACGGCTACGAGCAGTACTTC. Translating gives CASRFNGYEQYF. The chain is built from TRBV28 and TRBJ2-7, with D unresolved. The CDR3 sequence is 12 residues long. V was cut by 6 bases and J by 3 bases, with 9 bases left in between. Germline values: CDR1 MDHEN, CDR2 SYDVKM.

The genes are TRBV4-1 and TRBJ2-7, with a tentative D call TRBD1 (6 bases). The CDR3 runs to 15 residues. CDR1 is MGHRA and CDR2 is YSYEKL in the germline V gene. V gave up 2 bases and J gave up 3 bases, with 14 bases separating them. The CDR3 nucleotides read TGCGCCAGCAGCCAATTTCAGCAGGGGTTCTACGAGCAGTACTTC. Amino acid sequence: CASSQFQQGFYEQYF.

The chain recombines TRBV5-1 with TRBJ2-5, with 7 nucleotides matching TRBD2. With V trimmed by 9 bases and J by 5 bases, 10 bases remained unmatched. This CDR3 region has 13 residues. Germline assignment: CDR1 SGHRS and CDR2 YFSETQ. The CDR3 DNA reads TGCGCCACTGCGGGGGTGGCCGGGGAGACCCAGTACTTC. Protein product: CATAGVAGETQYF.

In DNA, the CDR3 is TGCGCCAGCAGCCAAGTGGAGGGTAGCGGCTACACCTTC. Translation gives CASSQVEGSGYTF. The V gene is TRBV4-3, the J gene TRBJ1-2; no firm D call. Germline V gene lookup returns CDR1 LGHNA and CDR2 YSLEER. There are 13 residues in the CDR3. V gave up 1 base and J gave up 8 bases, with 11 bases separating them.

The gene calls are TRBV7-9 and TRBJ2-5, with D hard to call. Looked up from germline, CDR1 is SEHNR and CDR2 is FQNEAQ (reference sequence). V was pared by 7 bases and J by 2 bases, with 11 bases between. This CDR3 region has 13 residues. CDR3 nucleotides: TGTGCCAGCACCCCGACTGCGCAAGAGACCCAGTACTTC. Translated, it gives CASTPTAQETQYF.

The chain combines TRBV18 with TRBJ1-1; D unclear. CDR1 and CDR2 from the germline V gene are KGHSH and LQKENI. V shed 6 bases and J shed 1 base, with 9 bases lying between them. CDR3 size: 13 residues. CDR3 sequence: CASSRDTNTEAFF. Written as DNA, the CDR3 is TGTGCCAGCTCCCGCGACACGAACACTGAAGCTTTCTTT.

This rearrangement joins TRBV29-1 to TRBJ1-2, with TRBD1 as a possible D gene (5 bases). CDR1 is SQVTM and CDR2 is ANQGSEA in the germline V gene. The CDR3 loop spans 11 amino acids. Trimming took 8 bases from V and 2 from J, leaving 9 bases between them. CDR3 amino acids: CSTTGNYGYTF. The CDR3 DNA follows: TGCAGCACAACAGGAAACTATGGCTACACCTTC.

V and J are TRBV5-1 and TRBJ1-1, with D possibly matching TRBD1 (6 bases). The CDR3 has 13 residues. V was trimmed by 5 bases and J by 1 base, leaving 9 bases between them. Germline values: CDR1 SGHRS, CDR2 YFSETQ. DNA for the CDR3: TGCGCCAGCAGACAGGGAGGGAACACTGAAGCTTTCTTT. It translates to CASRQGGNTEAFF.

The V and J genes are TRBV11-2 and TRBJ2-2; 10 bases align to TRBD2. CDR1 is SGHAT, CDR2 FQNNGV, per germline. With 2 bases clipped from V and 13 bases from J, the junction kept 13 bases outside the gene matches. The CDR3 consists of 16 residues. Here the CDR3 reads CASSLLSSGVAGGLFF. In nucleotides, the CDR3 is TGTGCCAGCAGCTTACTCTCTAGCGGGGTAGCGGGAGGGCTGTTTTTT.

The chain couples TRBV4-1 to TRBJ1-2; the D is unclear. Trimming shortened V by 0 bases and J by 5 bases, and 10 bases separated the two germline ends. The CDR3 has 14 residues. Germline V gene sequence: CDR1 MGHRA, CDR2 YSYEKL. CDR3 in amino acids: CASSQEHRTYGYTF. The CDR3 nucleotides are TGCGCCAGCAGCCAAGAACACAGAACTTATGGCTACACCTTC.

V is TRBV10-3 and J is TRBJ1-4; a possible D gene is TRBD1 (6 bases). This CDR3 spans 18 amino acids. Trimming cost V 9 bases and J 5 bases, with 28 bases left between them. CDR1 is ENHRY, CDR2 SYGVKD, per germline. CDR3 DNA sequence: TGTGCCATAAACAGGGTACCCCACCCCTCCAAGGCAAATGAAAAACTGTTTTTT. Protein sequence: CAINRVPHPSKANEKLFF.